This TCR beta chain stems from a study of blood T cell repertoires in COVID-19. The germline V and J ends were trimmed by 8 bases and 11 bases, with 25 bases remaining between them. The CDR3 spans 15 residues. From germline, CDR1 is MNHEY and CDR2 SVGAGI. Assay: immunoSEQ multiplex PCR; the TCRdb copy retains only in-frame clones and omits some. The table includes tens of thousands of clones, 77% detected once. Sequenced material: peripheral blood. The chain joins TRBV6-5 to TRBJ2-4, with a possible D match to TRBD2 (6 bases). The clonotype comes from an elderly man with active or convalescent COVID-19. In DNA form, the CDR3 reads TGTGCCAGCGAGGCCGTGACTAGGGTGATACGGTTTCAGTACTTC. This codes for CASEAVTRVIRFQYF.